A selection of T cell receptor beta chains follows, all from one sample in a study of blood T cell repertoires in COVID-19. Assay: immunoSEQ multiplex PCR; the TCRdb copy retains only in-frame clones and omits some. The sample yields under 200,000 clones, 84% seen once. The sequenced sample consisted of peripheral blood. All receptors come from a woman in her seventies with COVID-19, enrolled during active disease. The CDR3 runs from the conserved cysteine through the conserved F or W. Rows may omit the clone size; those that give it use once, few, many or a size class.

CDR3 protein: CASSITGGSSPLHF; clone size: NA; J gene: TRBJ1-6; V gene: TRBV5-1
CDR3 protein: CASSRRESDRDNEQFF; clone size: many; J gene: TRBJ2-1; V gene: TRBV18
CDR3 protein: CASTALAGVGDEQYF; clone size: NA; J gene: TRBJ2-7; V gene: TRBV23-1
CDR3 protein: CASSQGQWIGDTEAFF; clone size: NA; J gene: TRBJ1-1; V gene: TRBV18
CDR3 protein: CASSLPGTTEAFF; clone size: NA; J gene: TRBJ1-1; V gene: TRBV28
CDR3 protein: CASSYGNEQFF; clone size: NA; J gene: TRBJ2-1; V gene: TRBV12-3/TRBV12-4
CDR3 protein: CASSYGQGQFPQQFF; clone size: NA; J gene: TRBJ2-1; V gene: TRBV5-1
CDR3 protein: CASSSDRSYGYTF; clone size: NA; J gene: TRBJ1-2; V gene: TRBV5-1
CDR3 protein: CATSGSSGNTIYF; clone size: once; J gene: TRBJ1-3; V gene: TRBV19
CDR3 protein: CAALRGYNQPQHF; clone size: NA; J gene: TRBJ1-5; V gene: TRBV6-6
CDR3 protein: CASSLDGNTGELFF; clone size: NA; J gene: TRBJ2-2; V gene: TRBV5-4
CDR3 protein: CASSLDRGATQYF; clone size: NA; J gene: TRBJ2-5; V gene: TRBV11-2
CDR3 protein: CASSFWTTGSPRRLEQYF; clone size: NA; J gene: TRBJ2-7; V gene: TRBV11-2
CDR3 protein: CASSQSYEQYF; clone size: once; J gene: TRBJ2-7; V gene: TRBV6-5
CDR3 protein: CAARGTSGRNSYNEQFF; clone size: NA; J gene: TRBJ2-1; V gene: TRBV28
CDR3 protein: CASSFANSPLHF; clone size: NA; J gene: TRBJ1-6; V gene: TRBV27